These 7 T cell receptor beta chains came from one sample sequenced in a study of regulatory T cells in long-lasting Graves disease. Building the TCR beta libraries relied on iRepertoire HTBI primers, and CDR3 regions underwent Arm-PCR. TCRdb used MiXCR to reprocess the multiplex PCR reads, holding one entry per CDR3 protein. The table lists around 460,000 distinct CDR3 sequences, around a fifth of them singletons. The time point denotes: persistent/refractory GD, antithyroid drugs over 5 years with positive TRAb. PBMC RNA was the source of the TCR library. The material sequenced was peripheral blood mononuclear cells (PBMCs), taken when the disease was refractory, from a patient treated with antithyroid drugs. Receptors originate from a female donor with Graves disease.

This clonotype was observed many times. V and J are TRBV20-1 and TRBJ1-1; maybe TRBD1 (6 bases). The CDR3 totals 14 residues. V was clipped by 1 base and J by 8 bases, with 17 bases between them. The V gene's germline CDR1 is DFQATT and CDR2 SNEGSKA (reference sequence). This CDR3 is CSARVPGGAYEAFF. CDR3 bases: TGCAGTGCTAGAGTCCCCGGGGGCGCTTACGAAGCTTTCTTT.

This clonotype has just a few counts. The chain has TRBV12-3 or TRBV12-4 and TRBJ1-1, with unresolved D. The CDR3 extends over 15 amino acids. Trimming shortened V by 5 bases and J by 4 bases, and 17 bases separated the two germline ends. The CDR3 reads CASSPNWGSGTEAFF. The CDR3 DNA reads as TGTGCCAGCAGTCCTAACTGGGGATCGGGCACTGAAGCTTTCTTT.

This clonotype was counted between two and nine times. This may arise from a read error, as a much more abundant clone is one base away. The rearrangement joins TRBV28 to TRBJ2-5; D uncertain. CDR1 and CDR2 from the germline V gene are MDHEN and SYDVKM. This CDR3 is 14 amino acids long. The CDR3, as DNA: TGTGCCGGCAGTTTTGGGAAAATCGGGGAGACCCAGTACTTC. Translation gives CAGSFGKIGETQYF. Variable domain in full (rest from reference TRBV28 and TRBJ2-5): DVKVTQSSRYLVKRTGEKVFLECVQDMDHENMFWYRQDPGLGLRLIYFSYDVKMKEKGDIPEGYSVSREKKERFSLILESASTNQTSMYLCAGSFGKIGETQYFGPGTRLLVL.

This clonotype has at least ten counts. The V call is TRBV28, the J call TRBJ1-6, with 11 positions matching TRBD1. Germline V lookup: CDR1 MDHEN, CDR2 SYDVKM. This CDR3 has 15 amino acids. The V segment lost 4 bases and the J segment 8 bases; nucleotides outside the gene matches: 4. The CDR3 loop is CASSSPGQGDSPLHF. The CDR3, as DNA: TGTGCCAGCAGTTCTCCGGGACAGGGGGATTCACCCCTCCACTTT. Supplemented by reference TRBV28 and TRBJ1-6, the full variable domain reads DVKVTQSSRYLVKRTGEKVFLECVQDMDHENMFWYRQDPGLGLRLIYFSYDVKMKEKGDIPEGYSVSREKKERFSLILESASTNQTSMYLCASSSPGQGDSPLHFGNGTRLTVT.

This clonotype was counted ten times or more. The chain is built from TRBV11-2 and TRBJ1-1, with D possibly matching TRBD1 (5 bases). V lost 5 bases and J lost 4, with 11 bases in between. Germline V CDR1 and CDR2: SGHAT, FQNNGV. This CDR3 contains 13 residues. The CDR3 region is CASSTTGSTEAFF. Written as DNA, the CDR3 is TGTGCCAGCAGCACAACAGGATCCACTGAAGCTTTCTTT.

This clonotype was recorded a few times. The chain is built from TRBV3-1 and TRBJ2-7; 7 nucleotides line up with TRBD1. Germline V gene data show CDR1 as LGHDT and CDR2 as YNNKEL (reference sequence). This CDR3 is 17 amino acids long. The V segment lost 5 bases and the J segment 0 bases; nucleotides outside the gene matches: 13. The CDR3 sequence: CASSADREREDSYEQYF. The CDR3 bases are TGTGCCAGCAGCGCCGACAGGGAAAGAGAGGACTCCTACGAGCAGTACTTC.

This clonotype was seen at least ten times. The chain links TRBV28 to TRBJ2-2; 7 bases align to TRBD2. The trim removed 5 bases at V and 0 bases at J, leaving 9 bases unmatched. Germline-derived CDR1 and CDR2 are MDHEN and SYDVKM. The CDR3 is made up of 17 amino acids. The CDR3 DNA reads TGTGCCAGCAGTCAAATGGGGGGGAGTACGAACACCGGGGAGCTGTTTTTT. Its protein is CASSQMGGSTNTGELFF.